Given below is one T cell receptor beta chain in context. The antigen is undetermined. PCR involved 60 Vbeta and 13 Jbeta primers. The data were produced by immunoSEQ multiplex PCR, yet TCRdb's version contains in-frame clones alone and is incomplete. Of fewer than 95,000 clones listed, 60% to 80% were seen once; the top ten hold roughly 6.3%. This sample was taken from a study of cytomegalovirus exposure and HLA in healthy donors. The study's findings and limits: Cytomegalovirus association was listed for approximately 160 TCR beta chains. Presence/absence analyses took donor sequencing depth as roughly uniform. Segments of the TCR beta V type were, in most cases, productive about 87% or about 30% of the time in an earlier analysis.

The TCR was taken from a woman aged 25-40 years in good health and CMV-seronegative. Sample: PBMCs.

The CDR3 DNA sequence: TGTGCCAGCTGGATGAGCGGGGGCACAGATACGCAGTATTTT. Translating gives CASWMSGGTDTQYF. The rearrangement links TRBV5-6 to TRBJ2-3; 7 bases agree with TRBD2. In germline, CDR1 is SGHDT, CDR2 YYEEEE. Trimming cost V 7 bases and J 1 base; bases outside gene matches: 6. The length of the CDR3 is 14 residues.